These 22 T cell receptor beta chains were all obtained from the same sample, sequenced in a study of control samples from healthy donors and cancer patients. Assay: immunoSEQ multiplex PCR; the TCRdb copy retains only in-frame clones and omits some. Of roughly 160,000 clones in the sample, roughly 95% are singletons; the top ten hold under 1.2%. The sample taken for sequencing was blood. All receptors derive from a woman in her 30s in good health.

The chain recombines TRBV7-9 with TRBJ2-1, with 13 nucleotides matching TRBD2. J lost 8 bases, V lost 5 bases, and 6 bases had no gene match. The CDR3 length is 15 residues. The germline V gene has CDR1 SEHNR and CDR2 FQNEAQ (reference sequence). This chain's CDR3 is CASSPGLAGLDEQFF. The CDR3 DNA reads as TGTGCCAGCAGCCCGGGACTAGCGGGGTTGGATGAGCAGTTCTTC.

The chain employs TRBV9 and TRBJ2-6; D is perhaps TRBD2 (6 bases). The germline V and J ends were trimmed by 3 bases and 0 bases, with 16 bases remaining between them. Germline CDR1 and CDR2: SGDLS and YYNGEE. The CDR3 extends over 18 amino acids. CDR3 bases: TGTGCCAGCAGCGAGCCTCAGGGACTTTTCTCTGGGGCCAACGTCCTGACTTTC. Protein product: CASSEPQGLFSGANVLTF.

This clone has a single count. The rearrangement links TRBV11-2 to TRBJ2-1; no reliable D call. Trimming took 5 bases from V and 6 from J, leaving 17 bases between them. CDR3 length: 15 residues. Per germline, CDR1 SGHAT and CDR2 FQNNGV. Written as DNA, the CDR3 is TGTGCCAGCAGCACCATGGGAACAGAGGTCAATGAGCAGTTCTTC. It specifies CASSTMGTEVNEQFF. Based on the CDR3 plus reference TRBV11-2 and TRBJ2-1, the full variable domain is EAGVAQSPRYKIIEKRQSVAFWCNPISGHATLYWYQQILGQGPKLLIQFQNNGVVDDSQLPKDRFSAERLKGVDSTLKIQPAKLEDSAVYLCASSTMGTEVNEQFFGPGTRLTVL.

The chain carries TRBV4-1 and TRBJ2-3, with D maybe TRBD1 (5 bases). Germline assignment: CDR1 MGHRA and CDR2 YSYEKL. This CDR3 is 14 amino acids long. Between the trimmed V and J ends, which lost 3 bases and 5 bases, there was a span of 12 bases. The CDR3 spells CASSQGQGLDTQYF. In nucleotides, the CDR3 is TGCGCCAGCAGCCAGGGTCAGGGATTAGATACGCAGTATTTT.

This sequence joins TRBV4-2 and TRBJ2-7; D possibly corresponds to TRBD2 (6 bases). Trimming took 0 bases from V and 6 from J, leaving 9 bases between them. This CDR3 contains 13 residues. Germline values: CDR1 LGHNA, CDR2 YNFKEQ. The CDR3 sequence is CASSQEAGSEQYF. The CDR3 nucleotides are TGTGCCAGCAGCCAAGAAGCGGGCAGCGAGCAGTACTTC.

This clone has only one observation. The chain combines TRBV28 with TRBJ2-3; D perhaps matches TRBD1 (6 bases). This CDR3 comprises 14 residues. Trimming stripped 4 bases from V and 1 base from J, with 9 bases between. Looked up from germline, CDR1 is MDHEN and CDR2 is SYDVKM. Written as DNA, the CDR3 is TGTGCCAGCAGTTCGGCAGGGGGCACAGATACGCAGTATTTT. Encoded protein: CASSSAGGTDTQYF.

The chain couples TRBV7-3 to TRBJ1-5; D remains ambiguous. The CDR3 totals 14 residues. CDR1 and CDR2 from the germline V gene are SGHTA and FQGTGA. V lost 5 bases, J lost 7 bases, and 15 bases lay in between. This chain's CDR3 is CASSPRVVRQPQHF. The DNA for the CDR3 is TGTGCCAGCAGCCCCCGGGTAGTGAGACAGCCCCAGCATTTT.

This sequence joins TRBV18 and TRBJ2-6; D is possibly TRBD1 or TRBD2 (5 bases each). The CDR3 consists of 17 residues. V lost 0 bases, J lost 0 bases, and 9 bases lay in between. Germline lookup yields CDR1 KGHSH and CDR2 LQKENI. CDR3 in amino acids: CASSPPSGTSGANVLTF. CDR3 bases: TGTGCCAGCTCACCACCTTCTGGGACCTCTGGGGCCAACGTCCTGACTTTC.

This clone was detected only once. The chain combines TRBV6-6 with TRBJ2-1, with 11 bases that match TRBD2. J was trimmed by 9 bases and V by 6 bases; bases with no gene match: 13. CDR1 MNHNY and CDR2 SVGAGI come from the germline V gene (reference sequence). The CDR3 runs to 16 residues. This CDR3 is CASSLPLAGGKGEQFF. CDR3 bases: TGTGCCAGCAGCCTCCCCTTAGCGGGAGGGAAGGGTGAGCAGTTCTTC.

The genes are TRBV18 and TRBJ2-5; D remains ambiguous. This CDR3 is built from 13 residues. V was shortened by 4 bases and J by 2 bases, with 8 bases between the two germline ends. The V gene's germline CDR1 is KGHSH and CDR2 LQKENI. CDR3 in DNA: TGTGCCAGCTCACAGGGTTCACAAGAGACCCAGTACTTC. Translation: CASSQGSQETQYF. Based on the CDR3 plus reference TRBV18 and TRBJ2-5, the full variable domain is NAGVMQNPRHLVRRRGQEARLRCSPMKGHSHVYWYRQLPEEGLKFMVYLQKENIIDESGMPKERFSAEFPKEGPSILRIQQVVRGDSAAYFCASSQGSQETQYFGPGTRLLVL.

The V gene is TRBV6-5, the J gene TRBJ2-3; D gene unclear. CDR1 and CDR2 from the germline V gene are MNHEY and SVGAGI. The V and J ends lost 6 bases and 0 bases respectively, with 13 bases between them. CDR3 length equals 15 residues. In nucleotides, the CDR3 is TGTGCCAGCAGGACTGATCCTTCTAGCACAGATACGCAGTATTTT. Protein: CASRTDPSSTDTQYF.

The chain is built from TRBV6-5 and TRBJ2-7; 7 positions agree with TRBD2. Germline V gives CDR1 MNHEY, CDR2 SVGAGI. Trimming at V came to 8 bases and at J to 5 bases, leaving 6 bases not matched to a gene. The CDR3 extends over 12 amino acids. The CDR3: CASGRGSDEQYF. DNA for the CDR3: TGTGCCAGCGGACGCGGGAGCGACGAGCAGTACTTC.

This clone has just one count. V usage is TRBV10-2 and J usage is TRBJ2-7, with a possible D match to TRBD1 (5 bases). Trimming took 4 bases from V and 1 from J, leaving 11 bases between them. The CDR3 covers 14 residues. The germline gives CDR1 WSHSY, CDR2 SAAADI. This CDR3 reads CASSGDSNSYEQYF. In nucleotides, the CDR3 is TGCGCCAGCAGTGGTGACAGCAATTCCTACGAGCAGTACTTC.

Written as DNA, the CDR3 is TGTGCCAGCAGCACCGCCTTGGGGACCCAGTACTTC. Protein product: CASSTALGTQYF. This chain uses TRBV5-6 with TRBJ2-5; D gene uncertain. The germline V gene encodes CDR1 SGHDT and CDR2 YYEEEE. The CDR3 runs to 12 residues. Deletions cut 4 bases from V and 7 bases from J, with 11 bases between.

The V call is TRBV19, the J call TRBJ2-1; 11 nucleotides align to TRBD1. The germline V gene encodes CDR1 LNHDA and CDR2 SQIVND (reference sequence). Unmatched junction bases numbered 9, after V lost 7 bases and J lost 7 bases. The CDR3 consists of 15 residues. The CDR3 is CASTPGQGARNEQFF. The CDR3 nucleotides are TGTGCCAGTACTCCAGGACAGGGGGCGAGGAATGAGCAGTTCTTC.

J is TRBJ2-1 and V is TRBV13; D might be TRBD2 (6 bases). Germline V gene lookup returns CDR1 PRHDT and CDR2 FYEKMQ (reference sequence). V was cut by 3 bases and J by 7 bases, with 13 bases left in between. CDR3 length equals 14 residues. CDR3 loop: CASSFLTTSNEQFF. CDR3 nucleotide sequence: TGTGCCAGCAGCTTCCTGACGACTAGTAATGAGCAGTTCTTC.

The V call is TRBV6-5, the J call TRBJ2-5, with D maybe TRBD2 (7 bases). Germline CDR1 is MNHEY and CDR2 is SVGAGI. V was pared by 6 bases and J by 4 bases, with 18 bases between. The CDR3 consists of 15 residues. CDR3 protein: CASSRGGGAGETQYF. In nucleotides, the CDR3 is TGTGCCAGCAGCAGAGGAGGGGGGGCGGGAGAGACCCAGTACTTC.

This clone has just a few counts. The chain couples TRBV6-5 to TRBJ1-5; the match to TRBD1 covers 10 bases. After removal of 4 bases from V and 9 bases from J, the junction contained 3 bases not matched to a gene. CDR1 is MNHEY and CDR2 is SVGAGI in the germline V gene. This CDR3 is 13 amino acids long. The CDR3 reads CASSLDRGAPQHF. Here the CDR3 DNA reads TGTGCCAGCAGTTTGGACAGGGGGGCGCCCCAGCATTTT.

V and J are TRBV28 and TRBJ2-7; TRBD2 aligns across 7 bases. The CDR3 has 15 residues. The trim removed 3 bases at V and 0 bases at J, leaving 5 bases unmatched. The V gene's germline CDR1 is MDHEN and CDR2 SYDVKM. The CDR3 spells CASSFPSGRSYEQYF. The DNA for the CDR3 is TGTGCCAGCAGTTTTCCTAGCGGACGCTCCTACGAGCAGTACTTC.

The CDR3 reads CASRTRGNYGYTF. DNA of the CDR3: TGTGCCAGCAGGACCAGGGGGAACTATGGCTACACCTTC. The chain uses TRBV28 and TRBJ1-2, with 7 bases matching TRBD1. Germline CDR1 and CDR2: MDHEN and SYDVKM. The CDR3 has 13 residues. V lost 6 bases to trimming and J lost 2 bases; unmatched junction nucleotides: 3.

The chain joins TRBV6-1 to TRBJ1-1; D perhaps matches TRBD1 (5 bases). Germline loops: CDR1 MNHNS, CDR2 SASEGT. The CDR3 totals 15 residues. V was clipped by 2 bases and J by 0 bases, with 10 bases between them. This CDR3 is CASSEPRQMNTEAFF. In nucleotides, the CDR3 is TGTGCCAGCAGTGAACCGAGACAGATGAACACTGAAGCTTTCTTT.

The J gene is TRBJ1-1, the V gene TRBV2; D call uncertain. V was clipped by 3 bases and J by 4 bases, with 12 bases between them. Germline assignment: CDR1 SNHLY and CDR2 FYNNEI. The CDR3 runs to 14 residues. The CDR3 spells CASSDPGEGTEAFF. As DNA, the CDR3 is TGTGCCAGCAGTGACCCGGGAGAGGGCACTGAAGCTTTCTTT.